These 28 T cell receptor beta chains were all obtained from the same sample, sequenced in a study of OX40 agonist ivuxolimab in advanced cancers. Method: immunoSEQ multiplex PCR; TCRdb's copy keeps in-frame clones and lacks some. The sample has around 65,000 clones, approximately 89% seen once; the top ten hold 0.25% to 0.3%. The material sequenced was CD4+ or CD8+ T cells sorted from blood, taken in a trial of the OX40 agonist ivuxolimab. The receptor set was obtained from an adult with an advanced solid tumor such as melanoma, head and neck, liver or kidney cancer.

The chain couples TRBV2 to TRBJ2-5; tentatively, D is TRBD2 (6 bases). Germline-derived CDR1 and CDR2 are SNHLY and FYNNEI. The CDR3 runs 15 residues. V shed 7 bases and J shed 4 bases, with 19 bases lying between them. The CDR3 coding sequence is TGTGCCAGCAACGCCTTTTCCGGGAGAGGAGAGACCCAGTACTTC. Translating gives CASNAFSGRGETQYF.

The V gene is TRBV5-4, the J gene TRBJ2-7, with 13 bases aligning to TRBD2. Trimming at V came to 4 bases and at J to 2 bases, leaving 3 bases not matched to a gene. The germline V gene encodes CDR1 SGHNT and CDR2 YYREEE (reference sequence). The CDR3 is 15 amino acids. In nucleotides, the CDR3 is TGTGCCAGCAGCGGGGGACTAGCGGGGCCCTACGAGCAGTACTTC. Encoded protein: CASSGGLAGPYEQYF.

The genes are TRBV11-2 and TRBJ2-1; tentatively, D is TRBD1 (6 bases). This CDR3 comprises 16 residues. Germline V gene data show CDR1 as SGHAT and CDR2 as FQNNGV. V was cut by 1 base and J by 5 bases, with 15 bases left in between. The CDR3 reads CASSLVSGQTHNEQFF. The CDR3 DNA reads TGTGCCAGCAGCTTAGTTTCGGGACAAACTCACAATGAGCAGTTCTTC.

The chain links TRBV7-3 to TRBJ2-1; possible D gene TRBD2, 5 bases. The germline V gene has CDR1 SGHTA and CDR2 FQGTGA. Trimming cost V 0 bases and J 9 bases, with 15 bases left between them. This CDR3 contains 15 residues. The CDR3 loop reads CASSLTERALGEQFF. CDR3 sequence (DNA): TGTGCCAGCAGCTTAACAGAGAGGGCTCTCGGTGAGCAGTTCTTC.

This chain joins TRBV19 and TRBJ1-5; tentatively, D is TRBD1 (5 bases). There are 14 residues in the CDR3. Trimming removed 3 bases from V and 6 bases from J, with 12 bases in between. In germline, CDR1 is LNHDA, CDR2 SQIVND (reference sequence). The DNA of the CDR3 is TGTGCCAGTAGTATCTCGGGGACGGCTCAGCCCCAGCATTTT. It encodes CASSISGTAQPQHF.

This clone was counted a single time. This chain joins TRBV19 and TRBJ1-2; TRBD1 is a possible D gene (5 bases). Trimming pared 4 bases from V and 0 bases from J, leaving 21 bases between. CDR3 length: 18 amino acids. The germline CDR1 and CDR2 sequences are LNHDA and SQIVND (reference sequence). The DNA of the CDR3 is TGTGCCAGTAGTAACCCCGGGGCAGCGCAAGGAGCTAACTATGGCTACACCTTC. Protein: CASSNPGAAQGANYGYTF.

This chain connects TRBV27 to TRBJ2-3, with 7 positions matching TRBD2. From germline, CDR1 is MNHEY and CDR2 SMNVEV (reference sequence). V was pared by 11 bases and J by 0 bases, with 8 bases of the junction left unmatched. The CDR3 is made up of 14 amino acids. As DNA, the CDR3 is TGTGCCGTCTCTAGCGGAGGTAGCACAGATACGCAGTATTTT. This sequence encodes CAVSSGGSTDTQYF.

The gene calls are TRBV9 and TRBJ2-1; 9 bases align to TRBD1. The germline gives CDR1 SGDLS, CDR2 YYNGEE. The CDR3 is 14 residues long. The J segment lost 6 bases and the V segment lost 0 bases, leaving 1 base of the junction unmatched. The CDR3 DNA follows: TGTGCCAGCAGCGTAGTGGGACAGGGCAATGAGCAGTTCTTC. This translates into CASSVVGQGNEQFF.

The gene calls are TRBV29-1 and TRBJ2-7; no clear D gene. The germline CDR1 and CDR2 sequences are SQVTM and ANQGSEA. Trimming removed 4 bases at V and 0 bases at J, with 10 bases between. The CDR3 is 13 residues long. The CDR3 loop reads CSVGKLSSYEQYF. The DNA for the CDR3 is TGCAGCGTTGGTAAACTAAGCTCCTACGAGCAGTACTTC.

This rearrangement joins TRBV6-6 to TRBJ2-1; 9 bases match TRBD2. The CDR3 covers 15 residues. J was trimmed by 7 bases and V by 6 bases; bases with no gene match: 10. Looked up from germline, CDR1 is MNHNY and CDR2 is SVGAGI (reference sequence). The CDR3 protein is CASRDKREVKNEQFF. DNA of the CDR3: TGTGCCAGCAGAGATAAGCGGGAGGTTAAAAATGAGCAGTTCTTC.

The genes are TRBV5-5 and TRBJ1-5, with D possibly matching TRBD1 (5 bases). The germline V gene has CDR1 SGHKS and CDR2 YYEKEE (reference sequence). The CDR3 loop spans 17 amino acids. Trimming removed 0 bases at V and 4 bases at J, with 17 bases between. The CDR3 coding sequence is TGTGCCAGCAGCTTGGGACCGGGGCGCCTGGGAAATCAGCCCCAGCATTTT. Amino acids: CASSLGPGRLGNQPQHF.

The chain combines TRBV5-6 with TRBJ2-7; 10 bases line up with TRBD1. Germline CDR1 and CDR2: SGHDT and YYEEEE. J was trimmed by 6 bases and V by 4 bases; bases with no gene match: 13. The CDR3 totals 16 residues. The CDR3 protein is CASSRSKGQGLFEQYF. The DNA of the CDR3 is TGTGCCAGCAGCCGGTCTAAGGGACAGGGGCTTTTCGAGCAGTACTTC.

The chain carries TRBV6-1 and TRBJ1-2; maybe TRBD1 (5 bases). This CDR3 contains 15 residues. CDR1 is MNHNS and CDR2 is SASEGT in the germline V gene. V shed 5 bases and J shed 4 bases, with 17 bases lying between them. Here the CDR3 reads CASSPETVTTYGYTF. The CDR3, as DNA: TGTGCCAGCAGTCCCGAGACAGTAACCACCTATGGCTACACCTTC.

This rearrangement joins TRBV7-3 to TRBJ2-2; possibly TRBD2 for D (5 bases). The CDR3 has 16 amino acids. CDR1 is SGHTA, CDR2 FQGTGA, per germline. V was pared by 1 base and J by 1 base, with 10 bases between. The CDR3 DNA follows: TGTGCCAGCAGCTTAAAGGCAGGACTGAACACCGGGGAGCTGTTTTTT. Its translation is CASSLKAGLNTGELFF.

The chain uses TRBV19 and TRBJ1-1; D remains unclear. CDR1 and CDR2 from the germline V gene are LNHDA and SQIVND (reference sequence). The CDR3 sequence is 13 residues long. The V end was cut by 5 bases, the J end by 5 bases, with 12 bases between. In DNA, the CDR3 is TGTGCCAGTAGTCCCGGAATAGGGACTGAAGCTTTCTTT. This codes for CASSPGIGTEAFF. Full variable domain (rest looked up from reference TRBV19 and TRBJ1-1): DGGITQSPKYLFRKEGQNVTLSCEQNLNHDAMYWYRQDPGQGLRLIYYSQIVNDFQKGDIAEGYSVSREKKESFPLTVTSAQKNPTAFYLCASSPGIGTEAFFGQGTRLTVV.

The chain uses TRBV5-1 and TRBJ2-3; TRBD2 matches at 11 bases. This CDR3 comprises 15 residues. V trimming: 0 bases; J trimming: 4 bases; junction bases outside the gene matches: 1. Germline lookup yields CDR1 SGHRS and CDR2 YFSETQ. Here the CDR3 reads CASSLDSGRADTQYF. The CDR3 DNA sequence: TGCGCCAGCAGCTTGGATAGCGGGAGGGCAGATACGCAGTATTTT.

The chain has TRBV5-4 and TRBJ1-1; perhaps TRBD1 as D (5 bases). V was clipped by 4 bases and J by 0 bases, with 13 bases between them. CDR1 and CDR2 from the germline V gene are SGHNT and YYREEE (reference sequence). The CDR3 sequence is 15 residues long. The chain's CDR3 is CASSHPGQMNTEAFF. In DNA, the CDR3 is TGTGCCAGCAGCCACCCAGGGCAGATGAACACTGAAGCTTTCTTT.

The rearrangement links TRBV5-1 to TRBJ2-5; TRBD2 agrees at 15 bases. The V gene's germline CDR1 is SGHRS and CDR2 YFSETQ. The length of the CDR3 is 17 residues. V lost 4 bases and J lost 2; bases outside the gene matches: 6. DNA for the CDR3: TGCGCCAGCAGCCCGCATGGACTAGCGGGAGGGCAAGAGACCCAGTACTTC. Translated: CASSPHGLAGGQETQYF. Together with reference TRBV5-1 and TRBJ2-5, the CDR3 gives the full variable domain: KAGVTQTPRYLIKTRGQQVTLSCSPISGHRSVSWYQQTPGQGLQFLFEYFSETQRNKGNFPGRFSGRQFSNSRSEMNVSTLELGDSALYLCASSPHGLAGGQETQYFGPGTRLLVL.

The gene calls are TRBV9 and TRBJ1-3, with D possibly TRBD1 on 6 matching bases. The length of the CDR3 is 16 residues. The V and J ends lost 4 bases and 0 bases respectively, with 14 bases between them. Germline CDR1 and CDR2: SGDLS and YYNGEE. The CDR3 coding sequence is TGTGCCAGCAGCCCGTGGGGACAAGTCTCTGGAAACACCATATATTTT. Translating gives CASSPWGQVSGNTIYF.

DNA for the CDR3: TGTGCCAGCAGAGCAGGGACGAACACCGGGGAGCTGTTTTTT. It translates to CASRAGTNTGELFF. The V gene is TRBV9, the J gene TRBJ2-2; D is perhaps TRBD1 (5 bases). Germline V gene sequence: CDR1 SGDLS, CDR2 YYNGEE. V dropped 5 bases and J dropped 0 bases, with 8 bases sitting between them. This CDR3 contains 14 residues.

The CDR3 region is CASSLESGIRYF. The CDR3 nucleotides are TGTGCCAGCAGCCTCGAAAGCGGGATTCGGTACTTC. This chain uses TRBV7-9 with TRBJ2-7; 7 nucleotides agree with TRBD2. Germline trimming cut 5 bases from V and 12 bases from J; bases unmatched to any gene: 10. Germline loops: CDR1 SEHNR, CDR2 FQNEAQ (reference sequence). The CDR3 is 12 residues long.

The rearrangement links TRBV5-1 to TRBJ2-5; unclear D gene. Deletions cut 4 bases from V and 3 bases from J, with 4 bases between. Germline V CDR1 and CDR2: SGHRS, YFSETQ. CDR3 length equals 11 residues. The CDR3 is CASSLEETQYF. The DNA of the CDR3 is TGCGCCAGCAGCCTGGAAGAGACCCAGTACTTC.

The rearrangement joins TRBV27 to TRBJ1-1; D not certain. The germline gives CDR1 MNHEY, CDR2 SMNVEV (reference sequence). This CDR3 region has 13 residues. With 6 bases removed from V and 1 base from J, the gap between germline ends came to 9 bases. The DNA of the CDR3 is TGTGCCAGCAGCCCGAATAGGAACACTGAAGCTTTCTTT. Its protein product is CASSPNRNTEAFF.

This CDR3 is CASRLEGESPQYF. DNA of the CDR3: TGTGCCAGCCGCCTGGAGGGGGAAAGCCCGCAGTATTTT. The gene calls are TRBV27 and TRBJ2-3, with D perhaps being TRBD1 or TRBD2 (6 bases each). V was pared by 8 bases and J by 10 bases, with 19 bases between. This CDR3 has 13 amino acids. Germline CDR1 is MNHEY and CDR2 is SMNVEV (reference sequence).

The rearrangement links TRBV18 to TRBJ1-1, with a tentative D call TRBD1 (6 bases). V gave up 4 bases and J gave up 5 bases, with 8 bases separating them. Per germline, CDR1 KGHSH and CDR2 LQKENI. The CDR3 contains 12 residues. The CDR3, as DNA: TGTGCCAGCTCACAAGGGGGGACTGAAGCTTTCTTT. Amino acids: CASSQGGTEAFF.

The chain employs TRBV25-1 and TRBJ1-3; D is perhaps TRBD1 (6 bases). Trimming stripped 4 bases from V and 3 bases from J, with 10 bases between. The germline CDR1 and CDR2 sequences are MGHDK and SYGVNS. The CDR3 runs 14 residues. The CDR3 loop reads CASSAQGFGNTIYF. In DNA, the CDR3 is TGTGCCAGCAGTGCTCAGGGGTTTGGAAACACCATATATTTT. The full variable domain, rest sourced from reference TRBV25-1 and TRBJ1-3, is EADIYQTPRYLVIGTGKKITLECSQTMGHDKMYWYQQDPGMELHLIHYSYGVNSTEKGDLSSESTVSRIRTEHFPLTLESARPSHTSQYLCASSAQGFGNTIYFGEGSWLTVV.

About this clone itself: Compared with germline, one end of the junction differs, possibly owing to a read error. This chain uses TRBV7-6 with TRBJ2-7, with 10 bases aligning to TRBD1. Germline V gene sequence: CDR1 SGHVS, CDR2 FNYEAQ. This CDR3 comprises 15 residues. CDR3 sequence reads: CASSISTGGSYGQYF. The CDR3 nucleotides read TGTGCCAGCAGCATCTCGACAGGGGGCTCCTACGGGCAGTACTTC. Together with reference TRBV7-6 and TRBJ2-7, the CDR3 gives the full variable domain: GAGVSQSPRYKVTKRGQDVALRCDPISGHVSLYWYRQALGQGPEFLTYFNYEAQQDKSGLPNDRFSAERPEGSISTLTIQRTEQRDSAMYRCASSISTGGSYGQYFGPGTRLTVT.

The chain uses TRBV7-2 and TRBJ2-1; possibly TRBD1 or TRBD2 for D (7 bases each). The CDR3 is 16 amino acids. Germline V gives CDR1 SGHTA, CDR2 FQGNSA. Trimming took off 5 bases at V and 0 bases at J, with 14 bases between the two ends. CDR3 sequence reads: CASSRQGGGSYNEQFF. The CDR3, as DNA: TGTGCCAGCAGCCGCCAGGGGGGGGGCTCCTACAATGAGCAGTTCTTC.